This T cell receptor (beta chain) was retrieved from a study of PD-1 blockade in classical Hodgkin lymphoma (dated by TCRdb to 2019 to 2021). At the level of the whole study: Nivolumab dosing was 3 mg/kg intravenously every 2 weeks, continuing until either disease progression or unacceptable toxicity. A peripheral blood immune signature of response to PD-1 blockade in classical Hodgkin lymphoma was defined using TCR beta sequencing and CyTOF. Broader findings and caveats from the paper: Lower diversity was seen in patients whose nivolumab began less than 1 year after ASCT, and these patients were left out of later analyses so that immune reconstitution would not confound the results. Among trial patients, those achieving complete response had baseline diversity similar to that of newly diagnosed patients, while diversity was significantly lower in partial responders and progressors. Only a single clinical trial cohort was studied, and what caused the repertoire differences, possibly disease activity or prior therapy, remained undefined. By C4D1, a significant rise was seen in CD4+ TCR diversity but not in CD8+ TCR diversity (p=0.0027 vs p=0.16), and the rise was most apparent among complete responders (p=0.02). Baseline TCR diversity was reported to be lower in newly diagnosed patients than in healthy donors and to be lower still in relapsed/refractory patients.

Genomic DNA was extracted with the Qiagen DNeasy kit from unsorted PBMCs and from negatively selected CD4+ and CD8+ fractions. Amplification of TCR beta CDR3 regions was done by immunoSEQ multiplex PCR with primers that anneal to V and J segments. A synthetic immune receptor repertoire was used to minimize amplification bias, and remaining bias was computationally removed after sequencing. The study's processing was this. Custom Python scripts were used to quantify repertoire diversity as the Shannon entropy index. Unsorted, CD4+ and CD8+ repertoires were examined separately, except in combined analyses, for which CD4+ and CD8+ sequences were merged in silico. A clone counted as expanded when the clone's frequency after treatment rose at least 2-fold relative to C1D1, and clones undetected at baseline were given a pseudocount of 0.5. Clones with 0 or 1 copy at C1D1 were classified as singleton clones, and clones with 2 or more copies were classified as non-singleton clones. Clones expanded in unsorted samples were annotated as CD4+, CD8+ or unknown by matching protein sequences in sorted samples from the same patient. Wilcoxon tests were applied to paired samples to test diversity changes from C1D1 to C4D1. The source is immuneACCESS, and TCRdb retained only in-frame sequences with V and J called. Part of the clones is not carried over; for the studies checked, unresolved V genes explain less than half of this, and the remainder is unexplained. From that table come the V and J calls and clone size; the DNA was used to work out D and trimming. This sample holds 95,000 to 100,000 clones; about 89% were observed only once. The top ten clones comprise 6.5% to 7.5% of the sample.

As regards this clone: Its cognate antigen has yet to be identified. Qualities for individual bases were not recorded, and no much larger clone is one base off.

Sample time point, as interpreted from the label and publication: cycle 2 day 1 (C2D1) of nivolumab. Every trial patient had relapsed following autologous stem cell transplantation, and prior brentuximab vedotin exposure was what differed among cohorts A, B and C. A total of 56 patients with relapsed/refractory classical Hodgkin lymphoma made up the trial cohort, and each patient's best overall response was complete response, partial response or progressive disease. Single-agent nivolumab was administered to trial patients in the multi-cohort phase II CheckMate 205 trial. An independent review committee assessed best overall response by applying the 2007 International Working Group response criteria. PBMCs from the trial were collected at three points: immediately before nivolumab initiation (C1D1), and during therapy at cycle 2 day 1 and cycle 4 day 1. Peripheral blood was collected in 8 mL Vacutainer Cell Preparation Tubes, from which PBMCs were isolated by centrifugation and then cryopreserved.

This receptor was taken from a human donor with classical Hodgkin lymphoma. This specimen was peripheral blood mononuclear cells (PBMCs), taken before the second cycle of nivolumab.

The CDR3 region reads CASSQAGVKNIQYF. The nucleotides are TGTGCCAGCAGCCAAGCGGGCGTCAAAAACATTCAGTACTTC. The V and J segments used are TRBV14 and TRBJ2-4, with the D gene not confidently named. Spanning cysteine to phenylalanine, the CDR3 consists of 14 amino acids. Kept here is only the CDR3 DNA, which spans 42 bases and is read in frame from base 1. From the germline V gene, CDR1 is SGHDN and CDR2 is FVKESK. The V and J ends are trimmed by 1 base and 3 bases, leaving 7 bases between them.